This T cell receptor (beta chain) comes out of a study of cytomegalovirus exposure and HLA in healthy donors. The wider study: From around 180 million T cells, an earlier analysis saw 117 million unique TCR beta sequences. HLA-typed donors contributed some 83 million unique TCRs, which were held in an early data release. Whole-study results and caveats: Sequencing likely generated an artifact that appeared as a cluster of highly shared sequence variants. Earlier analysis looked at TCR beta V segments, and most were productive about 87% or about 30% of the time.

Trimming shortened V by 4 bases and J by 2 bases, and 17 bases separated the two germline ends. CDR1 is MGHRA and CDR2 is YSYEKL in the germline V gene. This CDR3 is 16 amino acids long. PCR was performed using 60 Vbeta and 13 Jbeta primers. TCRdb's table, derived via immunoSEQ multiplex PCR, lists solely in-frame clones and lacks some. The sample holds 150,000 to 200,000 clones, roughly 65% seen once. On this clone itself: Antigen: not known.

V gene TRBV4-1 combines with J gene TRBJ2-5, with D possibly matching TRBD2 (6 bases). The sample was PBMCs. The clonotype originates from a man between 18 and 29 years old in good health and CMV-seropositive. The CDR3, as DNA: TGCGCCAGCAGCCGTTACCAACTAGCAGAGCAAGAGACCCAGTACTTC. It translates to CASSRYQLAEQETQYF.